This T cell receptor (beta chain) is from a study of T-cell reconstitution after alpha-beta-depleted transplantation in children (dated by TCRdb to 2016 to 2017). Turning to the overall study: Using TCR repertoire profiling, the study followed T-cell immune reconstitution in a quantitative way in children after TCRalphabeta/CD19-depleted allogeneic hematopoietic cell transplantation.

The treatment or condition tag for this specimen amounts to: allogeneic hematopoietic cell transplantation with graft depleted of TCRalphabeta T cells and CD19 B cells. TCRalphabeta/CD19-depleted allogeneic hematopoietic cell grafts were given to the transplant recipients, all of whom were children. This clonotype was found a few times. The specificity of this receptor is unknown. No quality values exist for individual bases; no much larger clone is one base distant. The library was produced with PCR. Sequencer: Illumina HiSeq 2500. To normalize quantification of the TCRbeta repertoire, the TCR libraries were built with molecular barcoding that relied on unique molecular identifiers. TCRdb redid the processing of the public reads, applying fastp at Q25 and MiXCR, and retained in-frame beta chains. A single entry per CDR3 protein holds the most common genes and DNA from its merged rows. Across this sample there are 580,000 or so distinct CDR3 sequences, with 23% seen only once. The ten largest clones add up to roughly 13% of the sample.

Results the study describes overall, beyond this receptor: Over subsequent months, a decline in hyperexpanded clone frequencies was noted, and after one year, T-cell counts and TCRbeta diversity were mostly ascribed to newly produced T cells. The high TCRbeta diversity at day 60 in some patients was ascribed to recipient T cells and intrathymic progenitors that had survived conditioning. Apparently early alphabetaT-cell count recovery about two months after transplant reportedly relied on only several hundred rapidly expanded clones derived from non-depleted graft cells.

From the cysteine through the phenylalanine, the CDR3 covers 14 amino acids. The kept DNA is CDR3 alone, 42 bases in frame from the first base. V loses 6 bases of germline sequence and J loses 0 bases, and the interval between the two ends is 11 bases. Taken from the germline V gene (reference sequence), the CDR1 and CDR2 loops are MNHEY and SMNVEV. The sequence derives from a boy under three years old who had a stem cell transplant for acute myeloid leukemia, so the T cells may come from the graft donor. The sequence links TRBV27 to TRBJ1-2, and TRBD1 may be the D gene, going by 6 matching bases. The material sequenced was PBMCs, mostly from graft donor cells, taken 360 days after TCRalphabeta/CD19-depleted stem cell transplant. CDR3 protein: CASSLDSSNYGYTF. DNA sequence: TGTGCCAGCAGCCTGGACAGTTCTAACTATGGCTACACCTTC.